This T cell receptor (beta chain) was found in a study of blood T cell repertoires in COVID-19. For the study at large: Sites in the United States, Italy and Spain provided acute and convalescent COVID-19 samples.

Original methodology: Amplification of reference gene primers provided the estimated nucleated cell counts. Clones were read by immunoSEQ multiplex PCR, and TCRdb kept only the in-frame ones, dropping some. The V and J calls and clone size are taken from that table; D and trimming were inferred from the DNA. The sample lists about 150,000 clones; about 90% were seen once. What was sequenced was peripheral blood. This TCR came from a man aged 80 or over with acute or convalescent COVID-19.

CDR3 protein: CASSTMGGGQAGNTIYF. CDR3 DNA: TGTGCCAGCAGCACCATGGGTGGGGGCCAAGCTGGAAACACCATATATTTT. The chain combines TRBV3-1 (or the pseudogene TRBV3-2) with TRBJ1-3; a weak D match, TRBD1 (6 bases). The CDR3 has 17 residues. In germline, CDR1 is LGHDT, CDR2 YNNKEL (reference sequence). V was shortened by 5 bases and J by 2 bases, with 19 bases between the two germline ends.